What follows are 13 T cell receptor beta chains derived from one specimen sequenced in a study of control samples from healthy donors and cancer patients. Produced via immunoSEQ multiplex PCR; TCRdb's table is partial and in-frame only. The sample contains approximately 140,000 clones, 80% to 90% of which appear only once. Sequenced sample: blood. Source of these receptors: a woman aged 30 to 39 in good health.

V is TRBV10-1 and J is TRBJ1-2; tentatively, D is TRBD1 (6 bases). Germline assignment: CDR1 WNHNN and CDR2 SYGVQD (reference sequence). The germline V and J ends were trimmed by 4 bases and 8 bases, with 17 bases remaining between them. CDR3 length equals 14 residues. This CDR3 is CASSAADRLGGYTF. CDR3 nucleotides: TGCGCCAGCAGTGCAGCTGACAGGCTGGGCGGCTACACCTTC.

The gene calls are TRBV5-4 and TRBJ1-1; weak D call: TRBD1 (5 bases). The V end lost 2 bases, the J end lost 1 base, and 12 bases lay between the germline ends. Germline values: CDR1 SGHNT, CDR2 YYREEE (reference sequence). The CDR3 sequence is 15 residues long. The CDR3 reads CASSLPGRTNTEAFF. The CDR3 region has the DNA TGTGCCAGCAGCTTACCGGGACGGACGAACACTGAAGCTTTCTTT.

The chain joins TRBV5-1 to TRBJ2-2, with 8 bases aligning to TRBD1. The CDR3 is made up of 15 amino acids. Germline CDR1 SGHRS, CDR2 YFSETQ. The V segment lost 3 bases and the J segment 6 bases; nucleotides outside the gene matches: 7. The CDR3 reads CASSYDRGWAGELFF. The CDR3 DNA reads TGCGCCAGCAGCTATGACAGGGGATGGGCCGGGGAGCTGTTTTTT. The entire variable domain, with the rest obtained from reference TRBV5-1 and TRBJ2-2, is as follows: KAGVTQTPRYLIKTRGQQVTLSCSPISGHRSVSWYQQTPGQGLQFLFEYFSETQRNKGNFPGRFSGRQFSNSRSEMNVSTLELGDSALYLCASSYDRGWAGELFFGEGSRLTVL.

CDR3 in amino acids: CASSGQWGSITEAFF. The CDR3 region has the DNA TGTGCCAGCAGCGGACAATGGGGGAGTATCACTGAAGCTTTCTTT. The chain carries TRBV5-4 and TRBJ1-1; D possibly corresponds to TRBD1 (5 bases). CDR3 size: 15 residues. Between the trimmed V and J ends, which lost 4 bases and 4 bases, there was a span of 17 bases. The germline V gene encodes CDR1 SGHNT and CDR2 YYREEE (reference sequence).

DNA of the CDR3: TGCAGCGTTGAAGGGACTAGCGGGTACCAAGAGACCCAGTACTTC. It encodes CSVEGTSGYQETQYF. This chain uses TRBV29-1 with TRBJ2-5; the match to TRBD2 covers 11 bases. With V trimmed by 1 base and J by 0 bases, 1 base remained unmatched. Germline values: CDR1 SQVTM, CDR2 ANQGSEA. The CDR3 consists of 15 residues.

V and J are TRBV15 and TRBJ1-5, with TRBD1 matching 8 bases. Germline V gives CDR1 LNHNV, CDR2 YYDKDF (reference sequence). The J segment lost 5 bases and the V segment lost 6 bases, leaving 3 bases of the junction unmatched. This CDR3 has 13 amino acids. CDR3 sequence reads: CATSGTGDQPQHF. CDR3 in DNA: TGTGCCACCAGTGGGACAGGTGATCAGCCCCAGCATTTT.

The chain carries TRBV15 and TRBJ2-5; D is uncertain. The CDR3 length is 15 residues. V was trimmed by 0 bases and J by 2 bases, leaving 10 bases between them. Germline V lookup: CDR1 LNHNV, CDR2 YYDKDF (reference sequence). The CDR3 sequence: CATSRDTFKQETQYF. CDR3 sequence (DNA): TGTGCCACCAGCAGAGATACATTTAAACAAGAGACCCAGTACTTC.

CDR3 in DNA: TGCGCCAGCAGCTTGGTGAAGGGGGCGGGGGAGACCCAGTACTTC. Amino acid sequence: CASSLVKGAGETQYF. The V and J genes are TRBV5-1 and TRBJ2-5, with D tentatively TRBD1 (7 bases). The germline V and J ends were trimmed by 0 bases and 5 bases, with 14 bases remaining between them. Germline assignment: CDR1 SGHRS and CDR2 YFSETQ. The CDR3 loop spans 15 amino acids.

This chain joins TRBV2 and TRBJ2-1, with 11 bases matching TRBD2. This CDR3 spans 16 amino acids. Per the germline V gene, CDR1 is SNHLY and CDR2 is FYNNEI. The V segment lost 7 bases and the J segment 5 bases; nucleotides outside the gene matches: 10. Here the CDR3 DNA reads TGTGCCAGCACCCCGGGGCCGGGACTAGCGGACAATGAGCAGTTCTTC. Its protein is CASTPGPGLADNEQFF.

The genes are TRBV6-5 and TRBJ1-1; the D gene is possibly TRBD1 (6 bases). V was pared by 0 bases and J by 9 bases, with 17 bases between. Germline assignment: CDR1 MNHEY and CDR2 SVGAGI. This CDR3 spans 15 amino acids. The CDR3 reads CASSYSSGGQFKAFF. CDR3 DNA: TGTGCCAGCAGTTACTCATCGGGGGGGCAGTTTAAAGCTTTCTTT.

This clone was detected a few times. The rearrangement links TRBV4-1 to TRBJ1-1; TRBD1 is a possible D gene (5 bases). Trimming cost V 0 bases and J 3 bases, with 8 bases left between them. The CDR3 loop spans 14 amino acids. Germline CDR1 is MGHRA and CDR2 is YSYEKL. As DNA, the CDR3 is TGCGCCAGCAGCCAAGAGGGGGGATACACTGAAGCTTTCTTT. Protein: CASSQEGGYTEAFF.

Here the CDR3 DNA reads TGTGCCAGCAGCTTGGCCGCTCTAGGGAATTCACCCCTCCACTTT. The encoded protein is CASSLAALGNSPLHF. The chain joins TRBV5-5 to TRBJ1-6; no reliable D call. Looked up from germline, CDR1 is SGHKS and CDR2 is YYEKEE (reference sequence). Trimming shortened V by 0 bases and J by 7 bases, and 11 bases separated the two germline ends. CDR3 length: 15 residues.

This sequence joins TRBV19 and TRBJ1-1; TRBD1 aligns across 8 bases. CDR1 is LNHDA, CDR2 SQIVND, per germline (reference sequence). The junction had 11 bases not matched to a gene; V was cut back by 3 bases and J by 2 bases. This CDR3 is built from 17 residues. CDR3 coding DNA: TGTGCCAGTAGTATGCAGGGGGCCTCCGCTTCTAACACTGAAGCTTTCTTT. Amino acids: CASSMQGASASNTEAFF.